This TCR beta chain was recovered during a study of technical replicates of blood from a few donors. The CDR3 extends over 16 amino acids. Looked up from germline, CDR1 is MNHEY and CDR2 is SVGAGI. J gave up 1 base and V 2 bases, and 6 bases lay outside the gene matches. Profiled with immunoSEQ multiplex PCR; TCRdb holds only in-frame clones, not every one. The sample includes tens of thousands of clones, 91% of them seen just once. This clone has more than one count but fewer than ten. The specimen was T cells isolated from PBMCs. The rearrangement uses TRBV6-5 and TRBJ1-1, with 8 nucleotides matching TRBD1. The receptor was derived from a human donor in good health. Some clones in this sample may be carry-over from other donors' samples. CDR3 loop: CASSYRDRRSNTEAFF. CDR3 nucleotides: TGTGCCAGCAGTTACCGGGACAGGCGTTCGAACACTGAAGCTTTCTTT.